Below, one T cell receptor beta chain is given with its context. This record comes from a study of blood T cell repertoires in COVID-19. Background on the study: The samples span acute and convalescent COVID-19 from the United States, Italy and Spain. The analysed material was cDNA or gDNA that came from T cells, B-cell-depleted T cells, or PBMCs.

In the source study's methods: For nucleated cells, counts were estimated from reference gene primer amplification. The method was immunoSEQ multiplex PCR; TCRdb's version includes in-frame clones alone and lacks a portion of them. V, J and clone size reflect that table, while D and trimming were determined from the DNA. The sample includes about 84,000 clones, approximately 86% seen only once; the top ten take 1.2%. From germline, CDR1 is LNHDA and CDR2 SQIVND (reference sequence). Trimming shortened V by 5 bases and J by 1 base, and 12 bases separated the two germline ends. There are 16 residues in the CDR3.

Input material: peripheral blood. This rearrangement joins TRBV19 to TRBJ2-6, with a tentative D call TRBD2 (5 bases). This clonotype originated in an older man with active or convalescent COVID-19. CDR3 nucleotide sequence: TGTGCCAGTAGTCAGGTGGGGAGATCTGGGGCCAACGTCCTGACTTTC. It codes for CASSQVGRSGANVLTF.